This TCR beta chain was captured in a study of cytomegalovirus exposure and HLA in healthy donors. Germline-derived CDR1 and CDR2 are SGHVS and FQNEAQ. Trimming took 6 bases from V and 8 from J, leaving 16 bases between them. CDR3 length equals 13 residues. PCR amplification relied on 60 Vbeta primers (plus 13 Jbeta primers). Profiled with immunoSEQ multiplex PCR; TCRdb holds only in-frame clones, not every one. The sample has 84,000 or so clones, 75% to 80% seen once. This clone has just a few counts. Its antigen is not known. Study findings and constraints: When analyzed later, a missense DCLRE1C variant was found to be linked to TCR beta V- and J-gene trimming. Cytomegalovirus-associated TCR beta chains were listed, numbering some 170.

This sequence originates from a man younger than 40 in good health and CMV-seronegative. V usage is TRBV7-8 and J usage is TRBJ1-2, with D unresolved. The sample taken for sequencing was PBMCs. The CDR3 coding sequence is TGTGCCAGCAGTCAAGCGCAGTCATCGGGCTACACCTTC. Translating it yields CASSQAQSSGYTF.